The 27 T cell receptor beta chains below all came from one sample that was sequenced in a study of blood T cell repertoires in COVID-19. Method: immunoSEQ multiplex PCR; TCRdb's copy keeps in-frame clones and lacks some. The sample includes about 97,000 clones, roughly 80% of them seen just once. The source material was peripheral blood. The receptors originated from a man aged 60 to 75 with acute or convalescent COVID-19.

The rearrangement uses TRBV4-3 and TRBJ2-2, with a possible D match to TRBD1 (5 bases). The germline V gene encodes CDR1 LGHNA and CDR2 YSLEER. There are 15 residues in the CDR3. V was cut by 3 bases and J by 1 base, with 9 bases left in between. The CDR3 sequence: CASSQVTGNTGELFF. The CDR3 nucleotides read TGCGCCAGCAGCCAGGTTACAGGGAACACCGGGGAGCTGTTTTTT.

V gene TRBV30 combines with J gene TRBJ1-2; TRBD1 is a possible D gene (5 bases). The CDR3 sequence is 14 residues long. Germline CDR1 and CDR2: GTSNPN and SVGIG (reference sequence). V was clipped by 4 bases and J by 0 bases, with 12 bases between them. In DNA, the CDR3 is TGTGCCTGGACCCTAGGGGTCCCTAACTATGGCTACACCTTC. Protein product: CAWTLGVPNYGYTF.

Concerning this clone: The sample carries other DNA sequences with the same CDR3. The genes are TRBV5-1 and TRBJ1-5, with D possibly TRBD1 on 6 matching bases. The CDR3 consists of 14 residues. Germline loops: CDR1 SGHRS, CDR2 YFSETQ. V was clipped by 0 bases and J by 4 bases, with 8 bases between them. The CDR3 DNA follows: TGCGCCAGCAGCTTGGAGGGGGGGAATCAGCCCCAGCATTTT. Residues: CASSLEGGNQPQHF. Filled out from reference TRBV5-1 and TRBJ1-5, the complete variable domain reads KAGVTQTPRYLIKTRGQQVTLSCSPISGHRSVSWYQQTPGQGLQFLFEYFSETQRNKGNFPGRFSGRQFSNSRSEMNVSTLELGDSALYLCASSLEGGNQPQHFGDGTRLSIL.

The chain combines TRBV11-3 with TRBJ2-1; 10 nucleotides line up with TRBD1. Germline V lookup: CDR1 SGHNT, CDR2 YENEEA. The trim removed 5 bases at V and 8 bases at J, leaving 6 bases unmatched. The CDR3 consists of 14 residues. The CDR3 reads CASSLGQGGHEQFF. Written as DNA, the CDR3 is TGTGCCAGCAGCCTCGGACAGGGGGGGCATGAGCAGTTCTTC.

The chain has TRBV7-8 and TRBJ2-1; 8 positions agree with TRBD2. The length of the CDR3 is 15 residues. CDR1 is SGHVS, CDR2 FQNEAQ, per germline. J was trimmed by 8 bases and V by 0 bases; bases with no gene match: 6. The CDR3 DNA is TGTGCCAGCAGCTTAGCCGGGGGGGCCGGTGATGAGCAGTTCTTC. Translating gives CASSLAGGAGDEQFF.

The chain uses TRBV6-5 and TRBJ2-1; D is possibly TRBD2 (5 bases). Trimming cost V 8 bases and J 4 bases, with 15 bases left between them. CDR3 size: 14 residues. The V gene's germline CDR1 is MNHEY and CDR2 SVGAGI. The CDR3, as DNA: TGTGCCAGCGGACGGGATGAGCCGTACAATGAGCAGTTCTTC. Its protein product is CASGRDEPYNEQFF.

The J gene is TRBJ1-2, the V gene TRBV28, with D possibly matching TRBD1 (6 bases). Germline V lookup: CDR1 MDHEN, CDR2 SYDVKM. This CDR3 contains 14 residues. With 1 base removed from V and 3 bases from J, the gap between germline ends came to 9 bases. DNA for the CDR3: TGTGCCAGCAGTTTATCAGGGGTCTACTATGGCTACACCTTC. It codes for CASSLSGVYYGYTF.

The J gene is TRBJ1-2, the V gene TRBV7-2; perhaps TRBD1 as D (5 bases). V lost 3 bases and J lost 4, with 12 bases in between. The germline gives CDR1 SGHTA, CDR2 FQGNSA. The CDR3 totals 14 residues. The CDR3 region is CASSFDSYPYGYTF. The CDR3 DNA sequence: TGTGCCAGCAGCTTCGACAGCTACCCCTATGGCTACACCTTC.

V is TRBV24-1 and J is TRBJ2-1, with TRBD1 matching over 9 bases. The CDR3 is 15 residues long. V dropped 3 bases and J dropped 7; count of bases not matched to a gene: 6. Germline-derived CDR1 and CDR2 are KGHDR and SFDVKD. The CDR3 DNA sequence: TGTGCCACCAGTGATCTGACAGGGGGGGCAAATGAGCAGTTCTTC. It is translated as CATSDLTGGANEQFF.

The V call is TRBV9, the J call TRBJ2-3, with a possible D match to TRBD1 (5 bases). Germline V gives CDR1 SGDLS, CDR2 YYNGEE. V lost 4 bases to trimming and J lost 0 bases, with 9 bases between them. The CDR3 runs 14 residues. CDR3 nucleotide sequence: TGTGCCAGCAGCCCCCAGGGAAGCACAGATACGCAGTATTTT. It yields the protein CASSPQGSTDTQYF.

In the case of this clone: Compared with germline, one end of the junction differs, possibly owing to a read error. The rearrangement links TRBV5-4 to TRBJ2-5; TRBD2 is a possible D gene (5 bases). Germline CDR1 and CDR2: SGHNT and YYREEE (reference sequence). The CDR3 has 13 residues. CDR3 nucleotide sequence: TGTGCCAGCAGGTTGGGAGCTAAAGAGACCCAGTACTTC. Its translation: CASRLGAKETQYF. The whole variable domain, remainder taken from reference TRBV5-4 and TRBJ2-5, is ETGVTQSPTHLIKTRGQQVTLRCSSQSGHNTVSWYQQALGQGPQFIFQYYREEENGRGNFPPRFSGLQFPNYSSELNVNALELDDSALYLCASRLGAKETQYFGPGTRLLVL.

V gene TRBV7-6 combines with J gene TRBJ2-5; D possibly corresponds to TRBD2 (6 bases). V was cut by 5 bases and J by 5 bases, with 18 bases left in between. Germline V gene lookup returns CDR1 SGHVS and CDR2 FNYEAQ. This CDR3 has 15 residues. The CDR3: CASSRRRREGETQYF. In nucleotides, the CDR3 is TGTGCCAGCAGCCGCCGCAGGAGGGAAGGGGAGACCCAGTACTTC.

The chain couples TRBV9 to TRBJ1-3, with D uncertain. This CDR3 is built from 18 residues. V lost 3 bases to trimming and J lost 2 bases, with 21 bases between them. Germline loops: CDR1 SGDLS, CDR2 YYNGEE. The DNA of the CDR3 is TGTGCCAGCAGCGACCAATATACAACTTGGGCAGCTGGAAACACCATATATTTT. It encodes CASSDQYTTWAAGNTIYF. The entire variable domain, with the rest obtained from reference TRBV9 and TRBJ1-3, is as follows: DSGVTQTPKHLITATGQRVTLRCSPRSGDLSVYWYQQSLDQGLQFLIQYYNGEERAKGNILERFSAQQFPDLHSELNLSSLELGDSALYFCASSDQYTTWAAGNTIYFGEGSWLTVV.

The chain employs TRBV5-4 and TRBJ2-5; 8 bases are shared with TRBD2. Germline assignment: CDR1 SGHNT and CDR2 YYREEE (reference sequence). CDR3 length equals 15 residues. V was pared by 0 bases and J by 5 bases, with 6 bases of the junction left unmatched. CDR3 in amino acids: CASSLEDTGGETQYF. CDR3 DNA sequence: TGTGCCAGCAGCTTGGAGGACACGGGGGGGGAGACCCAGTACTTC.

This clone was found once. The chain carries TRBV27 and TRBJ2-1; unclear D gene. This CDR3 has 16 residues. Germline V gene lookup returns CDR1 MNHEY and CDR2 SMNVEV (reference sequence). V lost 5 bases and J lost 7, with 21 bases in between. The CDR3 loop reads CASSPDWSGHLNEQFF. The CDR3, as DNA: TGTGCCAGCAGTCCGGATTGGAGTGGTCATCTGAATGAGCAGTTCTTC.

The V and J genes are TRBV5-1 and TRBJ2-5; no clear D. The CDR3 is 14 amino acids. V lost 0 bases, J lost 0 bases, and 6 bases lay in between. The germline V gene has CDR1 SGHRS and CDR2 YFSETQ. CDR3 residues: CASSLDRNQETQYF. The CDR3 nucleotides are TGCGCCAGCAGCTTGGACAGAAACCAAGAGACCCAGTACTTC.

Concerning this clone itself: Other DNA sequences from this sample encode an identical CDR3 as well. The chain carries TRBV3-1 (or the pseudogene TRBV3-2) and TRBJ1-2, with a possible D match to TRBD1 (5 bases). This CDR3 has 11 residues. Looked up from germline, CDR1 is LGHDT and CDR2 is YNNKEL (reference sequence). Trimming took 4 bases from V and 8 from J, leaving 8 bases between them. The CDR3 reads CASSRGDGYTF. CDR3 bases: TGTGCCAGCAGCCGGGGGGACGGCTACACCTTC.

The chain recombines TRBV14 with TRBJ1-5; D is unresolved. The germline CDR1 and CDR2 sequences are SGHDN and FVKESK. The germline V and J ends were trimmed by 0 bases and 2 bases, with 5 bases remaining between them. This CDR3 has 14 amino acids. CDR3 nucleotide sequence: TGTGCCAGCAGCCAAGACAAATGCAATCAGCCCCAGCATTTT. Protein: CASSQDKCNQPQHF. The variable domain in full, completed from reference TRBV14 and TRBJ1-5, reads EAGVTQFPSHSVIEKGQTVTLRCDPISGHDNLYWYRRVMGKEIKFLLHFVKESKQDESGMPNNRFLAERTGGTYSTLKVQPAELEDSGVYFCASSQDKCNQPQHFGDGTRLSIL.

The chain recombines TRBV6-5 with TRBJ1-1; 8 bases align to TRBD1. Germline V lookup: CDR1 MNHEY, CDR2 SVGAGI. The CDR3 totals 14 residues. V lost 6 bases, J lost 1 base, and 4 bases stayed unmatched. CDR3 sequence (DNA): TGTGCCAGCAGGGAGGGGACAGGGAACACTGAAGCTTTCTTT. Protein: CASREGTGNTEAFF.

This chain joins TRBV3-1 (or the pseudogene TRBV3-2) and TRBJ1-2, with 7 bases aligning to TRBD1. Trimming removed 4 bases from V and 5 bases from J; junction bases left unmatched: 13. The CDR3 is 16 residues long. CDR1 LGHDT and CDR2 YNNKEL come from the germline V gene (reference sequence). Here the CDR3 reads CASSRRDSVGTYGYTF. Written as DNA, the CDR3 is TGTGCCAGCAGCCGCAGGGACAGCGTGGGAACTTATGGCTACACCTTC.

Written as DNA, the CDR3 is TGCGCCAGCAGCACACGGACTAGCGTAGTTGGGGATACGCAGTATTTT. Its translation is CASSTRTSVVGDTQYF. The chain is built from TRBV5-1 and TRBJ2-3; TRBD2 matches at 9 bases. Looked up from germline, CDR1 is SGHRS and CDR2 is YFSETQ. The CDR3 loop spans 16 amino acids. V gave up 4 bases and J gave up 6 bases; unmatched junction bases: 12.

The chain is built from TRBV2 and TRBJ1-5; 9 nucleotides line up with TRBD1. From germline, CDR1 is SNHLY and CDR2 FYNNEI. The ends lost 7 bases at V and 6 bases at J; junction bases unmatched: 10. The CDR3 extends over 15 amino acids. The chain's CDR3 is CASIRDRVEGQPQHF. CDR3 nucleotide sequence: TGTGCCAGCATCAGGGACAGGGTCGAGGGTCAGCCCCAGCATTTT.

This chain uses TRBV5-1 with TRBJ1-1; possible D gene TRBD1, 6 bases. The CDR3 loop spans 16 amino acids. From germline, CDR1 is SGHRS and CDR2 YFSETQ. V lost 0 bases, J lost 1 base, and 13 bases lay in between. The CDR3 DNA follows: TGCGCCAGCAGCTTGGATACAGGGTCCCCGAACACTGAAGCTTTCTTT. Translation: CASSLDTGSPNTEAFF.

DNA for the CDR3: TGCAGCGCCGTGACAGGGCACACTGAAGCTTTCTTT. Translating gives CSAVTGHTEAFF. The rearrangement joins TRBV29-1 to TRBJ1-1, with 7 bases matching TRBD1. From germline, CDR1 is SQVTM and CDR2 ANQGSEA. The trim removed 7 bases at V and 3 bases at J, leaving 5 bases unmatched. CDR3 length: 12 residues.

The chain couples TRBV7-2 to TRBJ1-5, with a tentative D call TRBD1 (6 bases). Germline V CDR1 and CDR2: SGHTA, FQGNSA. The V end was cut by 5 bases, the J end by 4 bases, with 9 bases between. This CDR3 is 13 amino acids long. The CDR3 region has the DNA TGTGCCAGCAGCCAACAGGGAAATCAGCCCCAGCATTTT. This translates into CASSQQGNQPQHF.

This clone was seen more than once but under ten times. The rearrangement joins TRBV14 to TRBJ1-6; possibly TRBD1 for D (6 bases). This CDR3 has 15 residues. The V gene lost 0 bases and the J gene lost 7 bases, with 10 bases spanning the gap. Germline CDR1 is SGHDN and CDR2 is FVKESK. CDR3: CASSQDEGGNSPLHF. The CDR3 DNA follows: TGTGCCAGCAGCCAAGATGAGGGGGGGAATTCACCCCTCCACTTT.

J is TRBJ1-5 and V is TRBV4-1; possibly TRBD1 for D (6 bases). Trimming cost V 2 bases and J 7 bases, with 15 bases left between them. This CDR3 is built from 15 residues. In germline, CDR1 is MGHRA, CDR2 YSYEKL. In DNA, the CDR3 is TGCGCCAGCAGCCAAACGGGACACCAGGGCCAGCCCCAGCATTTT. Amino acids: CASSQTGHQGQPQHF.